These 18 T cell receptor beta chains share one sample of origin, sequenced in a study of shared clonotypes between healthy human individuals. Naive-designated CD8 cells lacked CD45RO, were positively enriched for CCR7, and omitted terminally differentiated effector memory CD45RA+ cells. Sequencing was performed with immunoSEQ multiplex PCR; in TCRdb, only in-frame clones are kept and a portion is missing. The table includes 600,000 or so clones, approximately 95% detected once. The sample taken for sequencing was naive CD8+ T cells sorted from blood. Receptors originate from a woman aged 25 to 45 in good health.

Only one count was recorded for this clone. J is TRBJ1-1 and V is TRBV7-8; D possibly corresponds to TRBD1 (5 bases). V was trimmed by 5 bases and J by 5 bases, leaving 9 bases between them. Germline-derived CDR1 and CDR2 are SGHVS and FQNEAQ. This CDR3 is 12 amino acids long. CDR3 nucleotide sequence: TGTGCCAGCAGCCCTCGACAGACTGAAGCTTTCTTT. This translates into CASSPRQTEAFF. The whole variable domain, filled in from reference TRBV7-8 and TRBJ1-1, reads GAGVSQSPRYKVAKRGQDVALRCDPISGHVSLFWYQQALGQGPEFLTYFQNEAQLDKSGLPSDRFFAERPEGSVSTLKIQRTQQEDSAVYLCASSPRQTEAFFGQGTRLTVV.

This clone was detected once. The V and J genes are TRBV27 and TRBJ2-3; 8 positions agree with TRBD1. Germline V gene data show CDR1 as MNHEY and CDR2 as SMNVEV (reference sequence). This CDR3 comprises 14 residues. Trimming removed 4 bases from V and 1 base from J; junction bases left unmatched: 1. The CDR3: CASSWGQGTDTQYF. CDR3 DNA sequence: TGTGCCAGCAGTTGGGGACAGGGCACAGATACGCAGTATTTT.

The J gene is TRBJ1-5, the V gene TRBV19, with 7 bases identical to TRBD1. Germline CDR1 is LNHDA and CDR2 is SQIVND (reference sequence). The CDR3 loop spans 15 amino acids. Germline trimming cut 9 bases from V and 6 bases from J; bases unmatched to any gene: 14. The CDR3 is CASRTGQGDSQPQHF. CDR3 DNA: TGTGCCAGCCGGACAGGTCAGGGAGATAGTCAGCCCCAGCATTTT.

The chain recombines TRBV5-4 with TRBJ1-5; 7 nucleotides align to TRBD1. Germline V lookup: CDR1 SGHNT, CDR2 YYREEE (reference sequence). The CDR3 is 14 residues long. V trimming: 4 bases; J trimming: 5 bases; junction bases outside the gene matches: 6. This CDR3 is CASSVRQGDQPQHF. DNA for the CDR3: TGTGCCAGCAGCGTCCGGCAGGGGGATCAGCCCCAGCATTTT. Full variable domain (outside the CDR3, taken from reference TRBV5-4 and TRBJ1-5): ETGVTQSPTHLIKTRGQQVTLRCSSQSGHNTVSWYQQALGQGPQFIFQYYREEENGRGNFPPRFSGLQFPNYSSELNVNALELDDSALYLCASSVRQGDQPQHFGDGTRLSIL.

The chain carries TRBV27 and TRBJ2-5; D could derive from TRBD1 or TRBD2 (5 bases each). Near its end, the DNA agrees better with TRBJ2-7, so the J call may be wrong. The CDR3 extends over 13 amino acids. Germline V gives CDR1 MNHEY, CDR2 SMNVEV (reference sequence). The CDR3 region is CASTGGNSYEQYF. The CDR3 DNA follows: TGTGCCAGCACTGGGGGTAACTCCTACGAGCAGTACTTC.

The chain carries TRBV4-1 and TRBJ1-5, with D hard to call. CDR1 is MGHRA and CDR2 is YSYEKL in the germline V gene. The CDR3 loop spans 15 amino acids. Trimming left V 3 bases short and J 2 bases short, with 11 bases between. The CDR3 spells CASSHSPGGNQPQHF. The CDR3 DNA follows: TGCGCCAGCAGCCATTCGCCCGGGGGCAATCAGCCCCAGCATTTT.

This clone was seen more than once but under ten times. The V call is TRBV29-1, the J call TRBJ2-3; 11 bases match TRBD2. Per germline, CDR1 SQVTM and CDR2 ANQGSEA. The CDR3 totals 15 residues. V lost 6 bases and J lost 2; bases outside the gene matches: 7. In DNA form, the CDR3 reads TGCAGCGTCCTCCGGACTAGCGGGTTCACAGATACGCAGTATTTT. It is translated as CSVLRTSGFTDTQYF.

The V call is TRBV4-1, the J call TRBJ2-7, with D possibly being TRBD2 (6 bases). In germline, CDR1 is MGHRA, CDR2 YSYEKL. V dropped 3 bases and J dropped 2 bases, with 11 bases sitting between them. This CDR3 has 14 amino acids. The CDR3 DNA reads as TGCGCCAGCAGCCACGGGACTGCCCCCTACGAGCAGTACTTC. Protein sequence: CASSHGTAPYEQYF.

The CDR3 nucleotides are TGTGCCAGCAGCTTAGCGAAGGGGGGACTCTTCCAAGAGACCCAGTACTTC. Translated, it gives CASSLAKGGLFQETQYF. The chain carries TRBV7-9 and TRBJ2-5; either TRBD1 or TRBD2 may supply D (6 bases each). The CDR3 sequence is 17 residues long. Trimming removed 0 bases from V and 1 base from J, with 15 bases in between. The germline V gene encodes CDR1 SEHNR and CDR2 FQNEAQ (reference sequence). Variable domain in full (rest from reference TRBV7-9 and TRBJ2-5): DTGVSQNPRHKITKRGQNVTFRCDPISEHNRLYWYRQTLGQGPEFLTYFQNEAQLEKSRLLSDRFSAERPKGSFSTLEIQRTEQGDSAMYLCASSLAKGGLFQETQYFGPGTRLLVL.

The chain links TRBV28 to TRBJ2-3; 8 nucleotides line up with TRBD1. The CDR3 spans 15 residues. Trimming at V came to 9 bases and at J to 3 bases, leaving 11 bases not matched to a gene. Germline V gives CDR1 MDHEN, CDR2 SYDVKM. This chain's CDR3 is CASPPGTGETDTQYF. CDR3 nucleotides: TGTGCCAGTCCGCCCGGGACAGGCGAGACAGATACGCAGTATTTT. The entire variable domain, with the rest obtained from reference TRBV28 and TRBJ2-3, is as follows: DVKVTQSSRYLVKRTGEKVFLECVQDMDHENMFWYRQDPGLGLRLIYFSYDVKMKEKGDIPEGYSVSREKKERFSLILESASTNQTSMYLCASPPGTGETDTQYFGPGTRLTVL.

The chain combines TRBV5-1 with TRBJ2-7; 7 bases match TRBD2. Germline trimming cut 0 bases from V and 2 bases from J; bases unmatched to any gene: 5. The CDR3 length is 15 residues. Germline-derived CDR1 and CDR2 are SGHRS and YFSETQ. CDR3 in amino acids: CASSLGAGATYEQYF. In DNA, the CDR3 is TGCGCCAGCAGCTTGGGGGCGGGAGCGACCTACGAGCAGTACTTC. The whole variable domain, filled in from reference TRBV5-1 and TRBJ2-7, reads KAGVTQTPRYLIKTRGQQVTLSCSPISGHRSVSWYQQTPGQGLQFLFEYFSETQRNKGNFPGRFSGRQFSNSRSEMNVSTLELGDSALYLCASSLGAGATYEQYFGPGTRLTVT.

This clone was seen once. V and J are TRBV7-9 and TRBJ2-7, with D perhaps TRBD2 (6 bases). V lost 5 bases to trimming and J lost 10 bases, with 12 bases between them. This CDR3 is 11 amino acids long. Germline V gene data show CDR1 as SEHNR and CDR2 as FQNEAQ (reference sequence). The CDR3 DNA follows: TGTGCCAGCAGCCCCCCCGGGACTCAGTACTTC. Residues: CASSPPGTQYF.

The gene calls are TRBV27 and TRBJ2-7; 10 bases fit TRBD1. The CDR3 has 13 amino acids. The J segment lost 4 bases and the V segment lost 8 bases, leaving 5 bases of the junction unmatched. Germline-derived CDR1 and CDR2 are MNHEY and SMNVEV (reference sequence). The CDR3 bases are TGTGCCAGCGGACCGGGACAGGGGTACGAGCAGTACTTC. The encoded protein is CASGPGQGYEQYF.

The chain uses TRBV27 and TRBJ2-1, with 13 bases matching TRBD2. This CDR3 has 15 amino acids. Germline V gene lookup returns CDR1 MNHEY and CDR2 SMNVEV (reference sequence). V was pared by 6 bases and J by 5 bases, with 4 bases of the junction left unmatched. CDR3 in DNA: TGTGCCAGCAGACCCGGGACTAGCGGGGACAATGAGCAGTTCTTC. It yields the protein CASRPGTSGDNEQFF.

The CDR3 nucleotides read TGCAGCGTTGACGCAGGGCTGAACACTGAAGCTTTCTTT. It yields the protein CSVDAGLNTEAFF. V and J are TRBV29-1 and TRBJ1-1; D is perhaps TRBD1 (5 bases). Trimming removed 3 bases at V and 0 bases at J, with 8 bases between. From germline, CDR1 is SQVTM and CDR2 ANQGSEA. This CDR3 has 13 amino acids.

CDR3 bases: TGTGCCAGAAGCAAACCAATAGACAGGTGCCGAGGAAGCAATCAGCCCCAGCATTTT. It is translated as CARSKPIDRCRGSNQPQHF. J is TRBJ1-5 and V is TRBV5-3, with D tentatively TRBD1 (6 bases). TRBV5-3 is sorted into the ORF group, with uncertain function. CDR3 size: 19 residues. With 4 bases removed from V and 1 base from J, the gap between germline ends came to 24 bases.

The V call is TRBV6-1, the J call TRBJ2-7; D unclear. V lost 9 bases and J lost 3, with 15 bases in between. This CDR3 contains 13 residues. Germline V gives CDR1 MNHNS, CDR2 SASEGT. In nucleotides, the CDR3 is TGTGCCAGTGGATTGGACGTCGACTACGAGCAGTACTTC. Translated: CASGLDVDYEQYF.

CDR3 in amino acids: CASSLSSYEQYF. In nucleotides, the CDR3 is TGTGCCAGCAGCTTGTCAAGCTACGAGCAGTACTTC. The V and J genes are TRBV5-6 and TRBJ2-5; D call uncertain. The J call could be wrong; TRBJ2-7 is a better fit for the DNA end. CDR3 length equals 12 residues. CDR1 is SGHDT and CDR2 is YYEEEE in the germline V gene.